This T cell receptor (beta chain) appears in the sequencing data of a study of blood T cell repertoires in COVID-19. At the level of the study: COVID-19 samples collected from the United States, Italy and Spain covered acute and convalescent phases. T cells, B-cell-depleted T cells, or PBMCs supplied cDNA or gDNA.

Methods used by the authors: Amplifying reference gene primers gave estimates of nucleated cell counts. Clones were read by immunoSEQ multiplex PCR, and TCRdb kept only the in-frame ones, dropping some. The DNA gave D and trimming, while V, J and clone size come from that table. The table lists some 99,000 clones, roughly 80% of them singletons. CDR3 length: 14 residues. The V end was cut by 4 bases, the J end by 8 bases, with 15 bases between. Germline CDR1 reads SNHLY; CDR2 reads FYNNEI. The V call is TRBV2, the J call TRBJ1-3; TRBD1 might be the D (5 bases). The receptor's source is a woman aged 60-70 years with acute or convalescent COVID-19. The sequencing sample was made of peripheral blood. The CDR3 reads CASSASGLFDTIYF. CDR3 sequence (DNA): TGTGCCAGCAGTGCGTCAGGGCTGTTCGACACCATATATTTT.